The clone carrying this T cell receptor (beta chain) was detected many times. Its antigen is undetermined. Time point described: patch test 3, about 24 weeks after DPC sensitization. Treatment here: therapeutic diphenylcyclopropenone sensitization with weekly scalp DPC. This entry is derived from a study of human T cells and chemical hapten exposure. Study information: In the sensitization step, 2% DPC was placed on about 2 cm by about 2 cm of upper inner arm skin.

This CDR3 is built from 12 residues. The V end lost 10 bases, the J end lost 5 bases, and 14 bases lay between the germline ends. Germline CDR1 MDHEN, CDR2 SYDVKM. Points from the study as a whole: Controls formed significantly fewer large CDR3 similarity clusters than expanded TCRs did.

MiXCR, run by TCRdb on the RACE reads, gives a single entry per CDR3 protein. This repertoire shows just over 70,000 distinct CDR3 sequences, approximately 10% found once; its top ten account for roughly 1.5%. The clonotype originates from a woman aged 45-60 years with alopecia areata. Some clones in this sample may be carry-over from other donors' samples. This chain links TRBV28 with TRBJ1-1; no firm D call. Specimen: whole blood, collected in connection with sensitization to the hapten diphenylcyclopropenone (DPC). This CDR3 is CATNLGRTEAFF. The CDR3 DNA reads TGTGCCACCAATCTGGGCCGAACTGAAGCTTTCTTT.